These 14 T cell receptor beta chains came from one sample sequenced in a study of T cell responses to AZD1222 COVID-19 vaccine (dated by TCRdb to about 2021). The meaning of the sample's time point label: baseline before first vaccination. The library was built by means of the immunoSEQ multiplex PCR assay. TCRdb provides this immuneACCESS table in a form limited to in-frame rearrangements. Some clones are lacking; in checked studies, under half of them reflect an unresolved V gene, and why the rest are absent is not known. This sample comprises 150,000 or so clones, around 93% of them detected only once. The ten largest clones add up to under 2.5% of the sample. Specimen: peripheral blood, collected on day 0 of AZD1222 vaccination. Receptors originate from an adult in good health.

The genes are TRBV7-9 and TRBJ1-6; perhaps TRBD1 as D (5 bases). The V gene's germline CDR1 is SEHNR and CDR2 FQNEAQ (reference sequence). Between the trimmed V and J ends, which lost 2 bases and 5 bases, there was a span of 10 bases. The CDR3 length is 15 residues. The CDR3 here is CASSLNGQHNSPLHF. CDR3 coding DNA: TGTGCCAGCAGCTTAAACGGACAACATAATTCACCCCTCCACTTT. The whole variable domain, remainder taken from reference TRBV7-9 and TRBJ1-6, is DTGVSQNPRHKITKRGQNVTFRCDPISEHNRLYWYRQTLGQGPEFLTYFQNEAQLEKSRLLSDRFSAERPKGSFSTLEIQRTEQGDSAMYLCASSLNGQHNSPLHFGNGTRLTVT.

The chain couples TRBV6-2 or TRBV6-3 to TRBJ2-7; D is perhaps TRBD2 (5 bases). V was trimmed by 2 bases and J by 3 bases, leaving 11 bases between them. The germline CDR1 and CDR2 sequences are MNHEY and SVGEGT. The length of the CDR3 is 14 residues. The CDR3 region has the DNA TGTGCCAGCAGTTACCCCACGGCGGGCTACGAGCAGTACTTC. It codes for CASSYPTAGYEQYF.

The V gene is TRBV19, the J gene TRBJ1-2; D gene uncertain. CDR1 and CDR2 (germline): LNHDA, SQIVND (reference sequence). CDR3 length: 14 amino acids. V was pared by 4 bases and J by 4 bases, with 13 bases between. The CDR3 DNA sequence: TGTGCCAGTAGTACCCCCCGGGGAGGCTATGGCTACACCTTC. As protein: CASSTPRGGYGYTF.

The rearrangement links TRBV7-2 to TRBJ1-1; 7 bases map to TRBD1. Germline V lookup: CDR1 SGHTA, CDR2 FQGNSA. Trimming removed 1 base from V and 4 bases from J; junction bases left unmatched: 3. CDR3 size: 14 residues. The CDR3 sequence is CASSLGQGVTEAFF. CDR3 sequence (DNA): TGTGCCAGCAGCTTAGGGCAGGGGGTCACTGAAGCTTTCTTT.

The gene calls are TRBV5-4 and TRBJ2-3; D may be TRBD1 (5 bases). CDR3 size: 14 residues. Germline V lookup: CDR1 SGHNT, CDR2 YYREEE (reference sequence). V lost 2 bases, J lost 0 bases, and 7 bases lay in between. The CDR3 sequence is CASSLPGSTDTQYF. CDR3 nucleotide sequence: TGTGCCAGCAGCTTACCAGGGAGCACAGATACGCAGTATTTT.

The chain couples TRBV9 to TRBJ2-5, with D uncertain. Deletions cut 1 base from V and 5 bases from J, with 12 bases between. The CDR3 consists of 14 residues. Germline CDR1 SGDLS, CDR2 YYNGEE. CDR3 sequence (DNA): TGTGCCAGCAGCGTAACGGTCCTTGGGGAGACCCAGTACTTC. Its protein product is CASSVTVLGETQYF.

Here the CDR3 DNA reads TGTGCCTGGAGTGTACAAGGTTCACCCCTCCACTTT. It translates to CAWSVQGSPLHF. V is TRBV30 and J is TRBJ1-6; D not resolved. Trimming shortened V by 0 bases and J by 9 bases, and 6 bases separated the two germline ends. Per the germline V gene, CDR1 is GTSNPN and CDR2 is SVGIG (reference sequence). The length of the CDR3 is 12 residues.

This chain joins TRBV27 and TRBJ1-4, with D tentatively TRBD1 (6 bases). V was shortened by 6 bases and J by 6 bases, with 14 bases between the two germline ends. The CDR3 is 14 amino acids. Germline V gives CDR1 MNHEY, CDR2 SMNVEV (reference sequence). The chain's CDR3 is CASSGQSIHEKLFF. DNA for the CDR3: TGTGCCAGCAGCGGACAGTCAATACATGAAAAACTGTTTTTT.

As DNA, the CDR3 is TGTGCCAGCAGCGCGAGGGGGCAGGGCGACGAGCAGTACTTC. Translation: CASSARGQGDEQYF. This sequence joins TRBV28 and TRBJ2-7; 7 positions agree with TRBD1. The V gene's germline CDR1 is MDHEN and CDR2 SYDVKM. The length of the CDR3 is 14 residues. V gave up 6 bases and J gave up 5 bases; unmatched junction bases: 10.

The chain employs TRBV7-9 and TRBJ2-1; 7 bases match TRBD1. Germline V lookup: CDR1 SEHNR, CDR2 FQNEAQ (reference sequence). V was pared by 6 bases and J by 2 bases, with 13 bases of the junction left unmatched. The CDR3 has 17 amino acids. DNA for the CDR3: TGTGCCAGCAGTTTCCTGAGGGCAGGGGGAACCTACAATGAGCAGTTCTTC. Its protein is CASSFLRAGGTYNEQFF.

The CDR3 loop reads CASSSKRGSTDTQYF. The CDR3 DNA reads TGCGCCAGCAGCTCAAAGCGGGGATCGACAGATACGCAGTATTTT. This rearrangement joins TRBV5-1 to TRBJ2-3; TRBD2 agrees at 7 bases. The V and J ends lost 3 bases and 3 bases, in that order; junction bases with no gene match: 7. The V gene's germline CDR1 is SGHRS and CDR2 YFSETQ. The CDR3 extends over 15 amino acids.

The chain combines TRBV19 with TRBJ2-3; D not certain. The V gene lost 3 bases and the J gene lost 1 base, with 11 bases spanning the gap. The CDR3 spans 15 residues. The germline V gene encodes CDR1 LNHDA and CDR2 SQIVND (reference sequence). The CDR3 region has the DNA TGTGCCAGTAGTATGTTTGGGCACGGCACAGATACGCAGTATTTT. This codes for CASSMFGHGTDTQYF.

The chain recombines TRBV23-1 with TRBJ1-2; TRBD1 might be the D (5 bases). TRBV23-1 is recorded as an ORF, its role being uncertain. Deletions cut 7 bases from V and 8 bases from J, with 14 bases between. The CDR3 spans 12 residues. CDR3 DNA: TGCGCCAGCACCCGGGGGAAATACGGCTACACCTTC. It yields the protein CASTRGKYGYTF.

CDR3 DNA: TGTGCCAGCAGTTTACAGGTACGGATGAACACTGAAGCTTTCTTT. This translates into CASSLQVRMNTEAFF. This chain links TRBV6-2 or TRBV6-3 with TRBJ1-1; maybe TRBD1 (5 bases). This CDR3 comprises 15 residues. Per germline, CDR1 MNHEY and CDR2 SVGEGT. The germline V and J ends were trimmed by 4 bases and 0 bases, with 12 bases remaining between them.